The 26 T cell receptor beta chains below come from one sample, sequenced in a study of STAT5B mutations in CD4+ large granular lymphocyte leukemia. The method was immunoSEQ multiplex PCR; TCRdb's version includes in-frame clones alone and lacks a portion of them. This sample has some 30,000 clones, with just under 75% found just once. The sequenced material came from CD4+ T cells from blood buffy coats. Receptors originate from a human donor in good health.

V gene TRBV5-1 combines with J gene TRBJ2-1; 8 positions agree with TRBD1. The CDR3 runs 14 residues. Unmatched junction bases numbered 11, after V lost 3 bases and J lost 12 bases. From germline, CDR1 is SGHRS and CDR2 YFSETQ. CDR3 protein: CASSWGQEAGGQFF. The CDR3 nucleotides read TGCGCCAGCAGCTGGGGACAGGAGGCAGGGGGGCAGTTCTTC.

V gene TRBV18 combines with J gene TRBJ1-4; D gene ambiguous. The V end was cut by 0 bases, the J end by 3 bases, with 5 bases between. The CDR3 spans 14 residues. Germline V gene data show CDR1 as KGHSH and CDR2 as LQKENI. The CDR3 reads CASSPPVANEKLFF. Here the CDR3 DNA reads TGTGCCAGCTCACCACCGGTTGCTAATGAAAAACTGTTTTTT.

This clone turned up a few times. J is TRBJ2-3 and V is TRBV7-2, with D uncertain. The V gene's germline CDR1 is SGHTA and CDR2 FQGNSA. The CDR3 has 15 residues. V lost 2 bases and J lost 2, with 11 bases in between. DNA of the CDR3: TGTGCCAGCAGCTTAATCGGGCTTCTCACAGATACGCAGTATTTT. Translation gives CASSLIGLLTDTQYF.

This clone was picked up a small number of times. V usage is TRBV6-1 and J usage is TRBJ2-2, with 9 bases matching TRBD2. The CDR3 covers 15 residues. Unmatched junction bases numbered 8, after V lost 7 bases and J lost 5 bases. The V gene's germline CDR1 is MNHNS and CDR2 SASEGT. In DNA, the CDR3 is TGTGCCAGCATCCCCCAGCGGGAGGTTACCGGGGAGCTGTTTTTT. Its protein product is CASIPQREVTGELFF.

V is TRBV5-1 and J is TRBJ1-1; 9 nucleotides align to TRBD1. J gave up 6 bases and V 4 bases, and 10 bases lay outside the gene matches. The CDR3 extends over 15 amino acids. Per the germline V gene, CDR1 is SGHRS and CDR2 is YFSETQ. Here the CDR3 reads CASSAGQGGRSEAFF. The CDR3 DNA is TGCGCCAGCAGCGCGGGACAGGGTGGCCGCTCTGAAGCTTTCTTT. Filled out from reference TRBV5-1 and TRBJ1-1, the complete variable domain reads KAGVTQTPRYLIKTRGQQVTLSCSPISGHRSVSWYQQTPGQGLQFLFEYFSETQRNKGNFPGRFSGRQFSNSRSEMNVSTLELGDSALYLCASSAGQGGRSEAFFGQGTRLTVV.

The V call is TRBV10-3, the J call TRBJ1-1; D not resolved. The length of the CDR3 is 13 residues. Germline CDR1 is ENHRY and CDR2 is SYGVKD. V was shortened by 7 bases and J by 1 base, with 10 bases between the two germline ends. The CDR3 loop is CAITLGPNTEAFF. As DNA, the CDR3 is TGTGCCATCACCCTGGGCCCGAACACTGAAGCTTTCTTT.

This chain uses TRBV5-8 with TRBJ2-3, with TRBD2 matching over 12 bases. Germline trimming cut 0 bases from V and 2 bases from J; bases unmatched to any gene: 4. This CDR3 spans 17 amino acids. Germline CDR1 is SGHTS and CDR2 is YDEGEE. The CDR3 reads CASSLGTSGIHTDTQYF. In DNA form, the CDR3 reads TGTGCCAGCAGCTTGGGGACTAGCGGGATCCACACAGATACGCAGTATTTT.

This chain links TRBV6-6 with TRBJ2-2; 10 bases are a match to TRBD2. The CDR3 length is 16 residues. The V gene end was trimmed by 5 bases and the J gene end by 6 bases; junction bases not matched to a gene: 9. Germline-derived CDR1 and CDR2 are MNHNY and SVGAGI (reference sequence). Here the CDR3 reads CASSTPSGGASGELFF. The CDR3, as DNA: TGTGCCAGCAGTACCCCGAGCGGGGGGGCCTCCGGGGAGCTGTTTTTT.

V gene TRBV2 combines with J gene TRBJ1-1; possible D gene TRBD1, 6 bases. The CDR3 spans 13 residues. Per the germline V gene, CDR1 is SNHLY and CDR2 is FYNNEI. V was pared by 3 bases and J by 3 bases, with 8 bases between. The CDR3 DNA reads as TGTGCCAGCAGTGATTACAGGGACACTGAAGCTTTCTTT. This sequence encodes CASSDYRDTEAFF.

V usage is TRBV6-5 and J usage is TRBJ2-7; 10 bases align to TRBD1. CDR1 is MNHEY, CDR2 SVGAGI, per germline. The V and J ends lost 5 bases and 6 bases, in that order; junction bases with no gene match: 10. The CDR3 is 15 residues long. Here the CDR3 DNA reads TGTGCCAGCAGTAGAACCGGGACAGGGGTAGGCGAGCAGTACGTC. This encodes CASSRTGTGVGEQYV.

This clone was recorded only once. CDR3 bases: TGTGCCAGCAGATGGGGGGGGAACACCTATGGCTACACCTTC. Protein: CASRWGGNTYGYTF. The chain links TRBV6-1 to TRBJ1-2, with a weak D call TRBD1 (5 bases). Germline loops: CDR1 MNHNS, CDR2 SASEGT. V was pared by 6 bases and J by 4 bases, with 15 bases between. The CDR3 sequence is 14 residues long.

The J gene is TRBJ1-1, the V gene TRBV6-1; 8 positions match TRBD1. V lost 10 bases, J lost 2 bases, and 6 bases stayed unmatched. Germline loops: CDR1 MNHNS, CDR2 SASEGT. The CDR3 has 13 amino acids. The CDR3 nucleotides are TGTGCCACCCGGACAGGGTTAAACACTGAAGCTTTCTTT. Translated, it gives CATRTGLNTEAFF.

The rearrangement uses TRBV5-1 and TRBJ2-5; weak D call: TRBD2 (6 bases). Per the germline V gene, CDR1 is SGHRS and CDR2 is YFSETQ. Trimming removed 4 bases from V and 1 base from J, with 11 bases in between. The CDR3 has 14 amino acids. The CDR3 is CASSPSSVQETQYF. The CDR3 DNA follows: TGCGCCAGCAGCCCCTCTAGCGTCCAAGAGACCCAGTACTTC.

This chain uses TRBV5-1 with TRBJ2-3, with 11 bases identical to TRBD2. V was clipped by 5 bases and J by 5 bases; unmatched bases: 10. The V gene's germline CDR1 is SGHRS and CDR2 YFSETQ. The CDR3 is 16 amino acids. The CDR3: CASRVQLAGEKDTQYF. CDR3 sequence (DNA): TGCGCCAGCAGGGTTCAACTAGCGGGGGAGAAAGATACGCAGTATTTT. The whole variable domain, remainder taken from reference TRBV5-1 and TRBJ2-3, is KAGVTQTPRYLIKTRGQQVTLSCSPISGHRSVSWYQQTPGQGLQFLFEYFSETQRNKGNFPGRFSGRQFSNSRSEMNVSTLELGDSALYLCASRVQLAGEKDTQYFGPGTRLTVL.

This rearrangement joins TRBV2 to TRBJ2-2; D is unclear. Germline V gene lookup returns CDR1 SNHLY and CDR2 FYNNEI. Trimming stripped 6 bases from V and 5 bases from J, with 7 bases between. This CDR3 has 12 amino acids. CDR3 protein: CASRLYTGELFF. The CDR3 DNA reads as TGTGCCAGCAGATTATATACCGGGGAGCTGTTTTTT.

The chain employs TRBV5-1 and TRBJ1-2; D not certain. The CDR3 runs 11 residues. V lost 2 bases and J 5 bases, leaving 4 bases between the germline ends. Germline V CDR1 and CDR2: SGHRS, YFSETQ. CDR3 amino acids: CASSLGYGYTF. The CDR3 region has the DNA TGCGCCAGCAGCTTAGGGTATGGCTACACCTTC.

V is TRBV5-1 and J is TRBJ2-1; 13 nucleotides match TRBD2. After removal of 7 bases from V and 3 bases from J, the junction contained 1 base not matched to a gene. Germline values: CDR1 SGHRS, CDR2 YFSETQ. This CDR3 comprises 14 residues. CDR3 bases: TGCGCCAGCCGACTAGCGGGGGGCTACAATGAGCAGTTCTTC. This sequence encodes CASRLAGGYNEQFF.

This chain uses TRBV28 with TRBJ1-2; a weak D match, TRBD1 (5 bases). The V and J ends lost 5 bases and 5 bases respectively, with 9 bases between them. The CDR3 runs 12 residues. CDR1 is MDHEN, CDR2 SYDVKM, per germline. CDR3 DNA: TGTGCCAGCAGTCCCGGACATTATGGCTACACCTTC. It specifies CASSPGHYGYTF.

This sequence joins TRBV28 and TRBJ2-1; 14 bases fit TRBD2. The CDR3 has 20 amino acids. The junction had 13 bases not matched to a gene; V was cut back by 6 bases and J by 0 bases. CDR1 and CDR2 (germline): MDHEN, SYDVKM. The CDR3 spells CASRFTLGTSGRNSYNEQFF. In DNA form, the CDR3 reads TGTGCCAGCAGATTTACCCTAGGGACTAGCGGGAGAAACTCCTACAATGAGCAGTTCTTC.

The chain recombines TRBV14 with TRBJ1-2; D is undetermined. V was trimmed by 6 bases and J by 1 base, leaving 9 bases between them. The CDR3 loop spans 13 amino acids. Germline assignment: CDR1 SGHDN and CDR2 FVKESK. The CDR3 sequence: CASSHEFNYGYTF. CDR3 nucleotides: TGTGCCAGCAGTCACGAGTTTAACTATGGCTACACCTTC.

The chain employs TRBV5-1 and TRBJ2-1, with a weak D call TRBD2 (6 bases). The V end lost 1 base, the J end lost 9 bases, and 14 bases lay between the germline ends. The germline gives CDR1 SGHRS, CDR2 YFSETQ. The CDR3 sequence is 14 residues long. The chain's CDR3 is CASSLTAGSGEQFF. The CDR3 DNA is TGCGCCAGCAGCTTGACTGCGGGGTCCGGTGAGCAGTTCTTC.

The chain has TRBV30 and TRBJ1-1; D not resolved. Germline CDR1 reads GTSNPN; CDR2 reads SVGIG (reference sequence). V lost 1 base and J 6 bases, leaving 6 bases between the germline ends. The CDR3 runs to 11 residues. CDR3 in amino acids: CAWSGWAEAFF. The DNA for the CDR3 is TGTGCCTGGAGTGGATGGGCTGAAGCTTTCTTT.

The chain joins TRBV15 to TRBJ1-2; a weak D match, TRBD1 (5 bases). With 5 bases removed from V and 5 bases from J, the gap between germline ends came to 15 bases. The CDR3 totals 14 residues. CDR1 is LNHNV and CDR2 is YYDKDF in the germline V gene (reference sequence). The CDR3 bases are TGTGCCACCAGCCGAAGTGGGGACCCTTATGGCTACACCTTC. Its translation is CATSRSGDPYGYTF.

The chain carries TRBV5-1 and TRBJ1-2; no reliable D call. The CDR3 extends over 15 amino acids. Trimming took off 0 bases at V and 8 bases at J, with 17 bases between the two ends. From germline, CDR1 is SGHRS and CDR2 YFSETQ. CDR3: CASSLEASPTQGYTF. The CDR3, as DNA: TGCGCCAGCAGCTTGGAGGCAAGCCCTACGCAGGGCTACACCTTC.

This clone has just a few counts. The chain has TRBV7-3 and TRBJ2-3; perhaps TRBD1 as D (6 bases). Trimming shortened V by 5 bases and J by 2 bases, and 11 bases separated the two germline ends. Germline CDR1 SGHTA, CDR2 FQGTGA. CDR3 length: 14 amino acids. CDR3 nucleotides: TGTGCCAGCAGCCAGGGACACTCCACAGATACGCAGTATTTT. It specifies CASSQGHSTDTQYF.

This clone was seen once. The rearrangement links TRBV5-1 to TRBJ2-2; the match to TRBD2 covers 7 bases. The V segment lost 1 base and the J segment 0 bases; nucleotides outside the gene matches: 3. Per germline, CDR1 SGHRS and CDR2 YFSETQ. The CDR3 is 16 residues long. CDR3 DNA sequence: TGCGCCAGCAGCTTGACCGGGACTACGAACACCGGGGAGCTGTTTTTT. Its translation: CASSLTGTTNTGELFF. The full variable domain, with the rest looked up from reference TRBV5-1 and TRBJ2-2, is KAGVTQTPRYLIKTRGQQVTLSCSPISGHRSVSWYQQTPGQGLQFLFEYFSETQRNKGNFPGRFSGRQFSNSRSEMNVSTLELGDSALYLCASSLTGTTNTGELFFGEGSRLTVL.